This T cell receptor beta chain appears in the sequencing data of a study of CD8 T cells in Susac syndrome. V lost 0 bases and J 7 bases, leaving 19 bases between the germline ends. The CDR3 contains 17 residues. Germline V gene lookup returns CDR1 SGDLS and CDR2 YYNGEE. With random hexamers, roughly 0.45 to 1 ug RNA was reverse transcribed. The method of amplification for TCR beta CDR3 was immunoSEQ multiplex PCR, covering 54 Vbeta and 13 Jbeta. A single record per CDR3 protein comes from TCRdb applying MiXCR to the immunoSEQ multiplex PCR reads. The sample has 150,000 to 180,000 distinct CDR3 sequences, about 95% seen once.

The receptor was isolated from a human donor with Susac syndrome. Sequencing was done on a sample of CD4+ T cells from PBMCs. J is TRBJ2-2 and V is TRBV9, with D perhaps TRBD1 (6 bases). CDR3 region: CASSVGPLPGESGELFF. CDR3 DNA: TGTGCCAGCAGCGTAGGACCCCTTCCAGGGGAGAGCGGGGAGCTGTTTTTT.